Described below is a single TCR beta chain sequence and its context. The sample belongs to a study of cytomegalovirus exposure and HLA in healthy donors. The PCR made use of 60 Vbeta and 13 Jbeta primers. Using immunoSEQ multiplex PCR, the repertoire was profiled, and TCRdb retains in-frame clones only, with some absent. Found here are about 190,000 clones, roughly 80% of them singletons; the top ten hold less than 4.5%. The length of the CDR3 is 16 residues. The V gene end was trimmed by 1 base and the J gene end by 10 bases; junction bases not matched to a gene: 9. The germline V gene has CDR1 LGHNT and CDR2 FRNRAP.

This chain links TRBV12-5 with TRBJ2-1, with 11 nucleotides matching TRBD1. Sample: PBMCs. This TCR was recovered from a man aged 50-59 years in good health and CMV-seronegative. CDR3 sequence: CASGLALFWDRGEQFF. In DNA, the CDR3 is TGTGCTAGTGGTTTGGCGCTTTTTTGGGACAGGGGGGAGCAGTTCTTC.